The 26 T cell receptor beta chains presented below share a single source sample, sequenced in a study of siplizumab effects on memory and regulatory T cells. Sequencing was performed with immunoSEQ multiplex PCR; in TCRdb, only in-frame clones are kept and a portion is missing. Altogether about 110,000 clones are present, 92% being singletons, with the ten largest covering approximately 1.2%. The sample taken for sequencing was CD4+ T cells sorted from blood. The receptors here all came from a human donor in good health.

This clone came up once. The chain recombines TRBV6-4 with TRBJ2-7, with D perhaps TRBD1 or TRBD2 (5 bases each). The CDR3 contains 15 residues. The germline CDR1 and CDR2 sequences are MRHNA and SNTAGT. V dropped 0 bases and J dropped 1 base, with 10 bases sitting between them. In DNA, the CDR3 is TGTGCCAGCAGTGACTCGAGGGGAAAATCCTACGAGCAGTACTTC. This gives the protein CASSDSRGKSYEQYF.

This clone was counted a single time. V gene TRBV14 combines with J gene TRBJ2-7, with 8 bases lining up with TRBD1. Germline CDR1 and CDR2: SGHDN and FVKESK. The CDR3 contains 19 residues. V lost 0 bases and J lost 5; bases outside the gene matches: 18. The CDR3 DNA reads TGTGCCAGCAGCCAAGAGGTCCGGACAGGGAATAGATTAAGACACGAGCAGTACTTC. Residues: CASSQEVRTGNRLRHEQYF.

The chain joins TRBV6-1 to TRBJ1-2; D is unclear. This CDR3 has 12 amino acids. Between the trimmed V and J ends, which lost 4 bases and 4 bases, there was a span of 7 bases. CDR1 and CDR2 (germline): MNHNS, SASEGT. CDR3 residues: CASSGDGYGYTF. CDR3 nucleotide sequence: TGTGCCAGCAGTGGGGATGGCTATGGCTACACCTTC.

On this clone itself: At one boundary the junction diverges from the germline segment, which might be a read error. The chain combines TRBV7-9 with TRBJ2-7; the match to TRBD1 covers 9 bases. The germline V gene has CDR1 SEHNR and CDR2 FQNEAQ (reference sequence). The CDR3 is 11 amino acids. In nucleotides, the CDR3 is TGTGCCAGCAGCAGCGGACAGGGGATGGACTTC. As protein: CASSSGQGMDF.

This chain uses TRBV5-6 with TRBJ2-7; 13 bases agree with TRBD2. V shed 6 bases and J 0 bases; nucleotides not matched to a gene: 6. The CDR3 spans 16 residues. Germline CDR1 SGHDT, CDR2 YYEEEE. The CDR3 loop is CASTGTSGTSSYEQYF. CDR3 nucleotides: TGTGCCAGCACCGGGACTAGCGGGACGAGCTCCTACGAGCAGTACTTC.

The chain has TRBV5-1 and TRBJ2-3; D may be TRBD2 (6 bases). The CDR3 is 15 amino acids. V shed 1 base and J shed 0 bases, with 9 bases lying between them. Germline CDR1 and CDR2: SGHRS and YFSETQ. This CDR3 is CASSLSSASTDTQYF. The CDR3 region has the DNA TGCGCCAGCAGCTTGTCTAGCGCCAGCACAGATACGCAGTATTTT.

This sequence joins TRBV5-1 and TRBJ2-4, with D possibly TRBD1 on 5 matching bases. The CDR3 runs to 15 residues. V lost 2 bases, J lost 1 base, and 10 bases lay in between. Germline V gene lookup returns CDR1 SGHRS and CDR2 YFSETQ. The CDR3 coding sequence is TGCGCCAGCAGCTTCGCAGGGCAGGCCAAAAACATTCAGTACTTC. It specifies CASSFAGQAKNIQYF.

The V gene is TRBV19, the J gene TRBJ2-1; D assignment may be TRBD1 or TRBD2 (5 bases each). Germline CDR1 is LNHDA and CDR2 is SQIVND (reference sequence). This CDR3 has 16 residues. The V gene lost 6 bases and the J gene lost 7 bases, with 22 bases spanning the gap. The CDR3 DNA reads TGTGCCAGTAGCCCCCGGAGGCCAGGGTTAGGTAATGAGCAGTTCTTC. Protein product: CASSPRRPGLGNEQFF.

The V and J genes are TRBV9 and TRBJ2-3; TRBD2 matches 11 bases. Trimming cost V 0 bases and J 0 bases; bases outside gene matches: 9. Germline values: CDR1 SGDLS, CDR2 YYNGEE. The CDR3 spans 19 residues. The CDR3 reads CASSVEGLAGGVSTDTQYF. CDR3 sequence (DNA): TGTGCCAGCAGCGTAGAAGGATTAGCGGGAGGGGTAAGCACAGATACGCAGTATTTT.

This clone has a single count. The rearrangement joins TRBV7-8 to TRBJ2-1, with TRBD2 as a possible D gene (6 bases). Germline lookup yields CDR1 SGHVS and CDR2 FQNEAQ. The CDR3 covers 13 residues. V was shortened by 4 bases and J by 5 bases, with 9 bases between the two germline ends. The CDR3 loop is CASSSGTHNEQFF. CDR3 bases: TGTGCCAGCAGCTCCGGGACTCACAATGAGCAGTTCTTC.

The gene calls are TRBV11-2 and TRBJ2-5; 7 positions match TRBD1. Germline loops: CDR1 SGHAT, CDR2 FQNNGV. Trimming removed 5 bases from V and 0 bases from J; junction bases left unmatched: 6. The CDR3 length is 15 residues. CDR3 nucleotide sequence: TGTGCCAGCAGCCCGGGACAGCAGTACCAAGAGACCCAGTACTTC. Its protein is CASSPGQQYQETQYF.

CDR3 loop: CASSVEGDSPYEQYF. In DNA, the CDR3 is TGTGCCAGCAGCGTAGAGGGGGATTCCCCCTACGAGCAGTACTTC. The chain carries TRBV9 and TRBJ2-7; a possible D gene is TRBD1 (6 bases). V lost 0 bases to trimming and J lost 2 bases, with 12 bases between them. From germline, CDR1 is SGDLS and CDR2 YYNGEE. The CDR3 totals 15 residues.

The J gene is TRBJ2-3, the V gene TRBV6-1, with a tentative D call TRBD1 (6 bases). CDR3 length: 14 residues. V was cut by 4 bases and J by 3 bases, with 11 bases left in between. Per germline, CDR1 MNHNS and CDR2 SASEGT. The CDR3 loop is CASSGETGTDTQYF. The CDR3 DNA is TGTGCCAGCAGTGGCGAGACAGGAACAGATACGCAGTATTTT.

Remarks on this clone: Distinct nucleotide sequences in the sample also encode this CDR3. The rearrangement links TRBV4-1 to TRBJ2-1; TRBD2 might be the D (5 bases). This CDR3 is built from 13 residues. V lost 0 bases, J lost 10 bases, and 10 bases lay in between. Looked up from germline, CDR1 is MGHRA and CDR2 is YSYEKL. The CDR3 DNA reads TGCGCCAGCAGCCAAGACCAAACTAGGGAGCAGTTCTTC. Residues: CASSQDQTREQFF.

CDR3 sequence (DNA): TGCGCCAGCAGCTTTTACGGAACGGGGGAGACCCAGTACTTC. Translation gives CASSFYGTGETQYF. The chain is built from TRBV5-1 and TRBJ2-5; tentative D call: TRBD2 (5 bases). This CDR3 contains 14 residues. Trimming left V 2 bases short and J 5 bases short, with 13 bases between. Germline lookup yields CDR1 SGHRS and CDR2 YFSETQ.

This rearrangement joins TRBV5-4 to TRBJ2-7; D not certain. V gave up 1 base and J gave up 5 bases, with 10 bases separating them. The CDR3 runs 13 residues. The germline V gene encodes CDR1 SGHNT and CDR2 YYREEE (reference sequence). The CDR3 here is CASSLPLGDEQYF. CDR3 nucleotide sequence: TGTGCCAGCAGCTTGCCCCTTGGGGACGAGCAGTACTTC.

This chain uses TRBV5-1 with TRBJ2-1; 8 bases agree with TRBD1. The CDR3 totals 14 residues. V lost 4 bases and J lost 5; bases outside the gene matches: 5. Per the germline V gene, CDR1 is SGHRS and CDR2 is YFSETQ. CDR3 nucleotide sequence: TGCGCCAGCAGCACCGGGACAGGCAACAATGAGCAGTTCTTC. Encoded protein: CASSTGTGNNEQFF. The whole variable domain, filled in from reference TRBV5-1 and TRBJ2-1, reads KAGVTQTPRYLIKTRGQQVTLSCSPISGHRSVSWYQQTPGQGLQFLFEYFSETQRNKGNFPGRFSGRQFSNSRSEMNVSTLELGDSALYLCASSTGTGNNEQFFGPGTRLTVL.

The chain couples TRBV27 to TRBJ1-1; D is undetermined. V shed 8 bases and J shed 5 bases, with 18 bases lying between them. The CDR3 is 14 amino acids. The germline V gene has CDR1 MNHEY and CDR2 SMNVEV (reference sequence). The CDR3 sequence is CASESGVGKTEAFF. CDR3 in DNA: TGTGCCAGCGAATCCGGGGTTGGGAAAACTGAAGCTTTCTTT.

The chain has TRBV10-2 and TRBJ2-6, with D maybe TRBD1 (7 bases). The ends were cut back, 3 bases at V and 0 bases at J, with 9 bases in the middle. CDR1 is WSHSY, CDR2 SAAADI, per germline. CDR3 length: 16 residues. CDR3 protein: CASSDRGASGANVLTF. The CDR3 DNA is TGCGCCAGCAGTGACAGGGGGGCCTCTGGGGCCAACGTCCTGACTTTC.

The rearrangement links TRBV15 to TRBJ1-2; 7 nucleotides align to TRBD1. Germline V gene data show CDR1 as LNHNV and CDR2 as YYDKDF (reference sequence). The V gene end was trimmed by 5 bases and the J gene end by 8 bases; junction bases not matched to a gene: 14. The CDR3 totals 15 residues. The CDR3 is CATSQSNRGSWGYTF. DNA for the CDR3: TGTGCCACCAGCCAGAGTAACAGGGGTTCGTGGGGCTACACCTTC.

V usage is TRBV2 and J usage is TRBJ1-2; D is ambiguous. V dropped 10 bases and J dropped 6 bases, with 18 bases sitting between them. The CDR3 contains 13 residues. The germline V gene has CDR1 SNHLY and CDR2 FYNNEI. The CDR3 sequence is CATLGLPSDGYTF. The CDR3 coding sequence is TGTGCCACCCTCGGGCTGCCAAGCGATGGCTACACCTTC.

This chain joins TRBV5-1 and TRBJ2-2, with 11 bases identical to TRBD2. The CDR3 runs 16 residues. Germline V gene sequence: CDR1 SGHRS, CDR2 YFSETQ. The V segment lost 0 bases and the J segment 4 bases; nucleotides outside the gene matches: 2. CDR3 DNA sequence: TGCGCCAGCAGCTTGGCTACTAGCGGGGGCACCGGGGAGCTGTTTTTT. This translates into CASSLATSGGTGELFF.

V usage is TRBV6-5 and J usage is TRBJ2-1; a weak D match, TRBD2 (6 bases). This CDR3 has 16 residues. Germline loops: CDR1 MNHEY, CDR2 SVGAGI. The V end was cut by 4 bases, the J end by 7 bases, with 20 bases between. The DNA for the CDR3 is TGTGCCAGCAGTTCCGACGGGAGCTCCCCCAGGAATGAGCAGTTCTTC. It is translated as CASSSDGSSPRNEQFF.

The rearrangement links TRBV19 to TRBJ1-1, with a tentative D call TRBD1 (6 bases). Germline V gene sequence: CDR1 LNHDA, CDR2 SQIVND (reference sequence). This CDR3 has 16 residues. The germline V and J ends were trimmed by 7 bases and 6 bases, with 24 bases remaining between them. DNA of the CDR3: TGTGCCAGTACCAAAAGTAGGGGGACGTCGGGGGCTGAAGCTTTCTTT. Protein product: CASTKSRGTSGAEAFF. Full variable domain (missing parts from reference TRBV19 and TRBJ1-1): DGGITQSPKYLFRKEGQNVTLSCEQNLNHDAMYWYRQDPGQGLRLIYYSQIVNDFQKGDIAEGYSVSREKKESFPLTVTSAQKNPTAFYLCASTKSRGTSGAEAFFGQGTRLTVV.

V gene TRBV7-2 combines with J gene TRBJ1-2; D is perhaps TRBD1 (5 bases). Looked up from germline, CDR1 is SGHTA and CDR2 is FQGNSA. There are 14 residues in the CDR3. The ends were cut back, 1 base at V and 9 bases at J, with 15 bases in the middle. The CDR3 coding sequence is TGTGCCAGCAGCTTAGGTCTTGGAGGGGCGAGCTACACCTTC. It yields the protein CASSLGLGGASYTF.

CDR3 loop: CASRTRDSRVWAPNTGELFF. CDR3 DNA: TGTGCCAGTAGGACCCGGGACTCCCGGGTTTGGGCGCCGAACACCGGGGAGCTGTTTTTT. The chain links TRBV19 to TRBJ2-2, with D perhaps matching TRBD2 (6 bases). The germline V and J ends were trimmed by 6 bases and 0 bases, with 26 bases remaining between them. The germline V gene encodes CDR1 LNHDA and CDR2 SQIVND (reference sequence). The CDR3 has 20 residues. Supplemented by reference TRBV19 and TRBJ2-2, the full variable domain reads DGGITQSPKYLFRKEGQNVTLSCEQNLNHDAMYWYRQDPGQGLRLIYYSQIVNDFQKGDIAEGYSVSREKKESFPLTVTSAQKNPTAFYLCASRTRDSRVWAPNTGELFFGEGSRLTVL.